The source of this T cell receptor (beta chain) is a study of blood T cell repertoires in COVID-19. Study-wide background: From T cells, B-cell-depleted T cells, or PBMCs came the material, which was cDNA or gDNA.

TCRdb's table, derived via immunoSEQ multiplex PCR, lists solely in-frame clones and lacks some. The sample includes about 430,000 clones, roughly 88% of them seen just once. The sequence was collected from a woman younger than 35 who had been exposed to COVID-19. The sequencing input was PBMCs or T cells enriched from blood (not recorded which).

CDR3 protein: CASSRLAGEITDTQYF. Written as DNA, the CDR3 is TGTGCCAGCAGCCGACTAGCGGGGGAGATCACAGATACGCAGTATTTT. The gene calls are TRBV3-1 (or the pseudogene TRBV3-2) and TRBJ2-3; 12 nucleotides match TRBD2. After removal of 4 bases from V and 2 bases from J, the junction contained 4 bases not matched to a gene. This CDR3 comprises 16 residues. The germline CDR1 and CDR2 sequences are LGHDT and YNNKEL (reference sequence).